The present entry profiles one TCR beta chain with its context. Libraries were prepared by immunoSEQ multiplex PCR; TCRdb keeps only in-frame clonotypes and omits some of them. This sample yields some 79,000 clones, of which roughly 75% are seen a single time; around 45% belongs to the top ten. From germline, CDR1 is LNHDA and CDR2 SQIVND (reference sequence). Trimming took off 6 bases at V and 0 bases at J, with 11 bases between the two ends. The CDR3 runs 14 residues. These data originate in a study of T cell responses to AZD1222 COVID-19 vaccine. This TCR was sampled from an adult who received the AZD1222 COVID-19 vaccine. This chain links TRBV19 with TRBJ1-1; TRBD1 might be the D (6 bases). The source material was peripheral blood, sampled 28 days after the second AZD1222 dose. CDR3 residues: CASRGHPMNTEAFF. CDR3 nucleotides: TGTGCCAGTAGGGGACATCCCATGAACACTGAAGCTTTCTTT.